These 6 T cell receptor beta chains share one sample of origin, sequenced in a study of T cell responses to AZD1222 COVID-19 vaccine (dated by TCRdb to about 2021). The sample's time point label, in plain terms: about 28 days (+/-7) after the second vaccine dose. The library was obtained by the immunoSEQ multiplex PCR assay. Held by TCRdb, this immuneACCESS table contains in-frame sequences only and omits some clones. Under half of the omission traces to an unresolved V gene where checked; the cause of the rest is unknown. The sample table contains over 150,000 clones; only one count was recorded for 80% to 90% of them. The leading ten clones occupy 11% of the sample. This specimen consisted of peripheral blood, obtained 28 days after the second AZD1222 dose. The receptors stem from an adult who received the AZD1222 COVID-19 vaccine.

The gene calls are TRBV27 and TRBJ2-1; D possibly uses TRBD1 or TRBD2 (5 bases each). This CDR3 spans 17 amino acids. Trimming left V 8 bases short and J 0 bases short, with 20 bases between. In germline, CDR1 is MNHEY, CDR2 SMNVEV (reference sequence). CDR3 nucleotides: TGTGCCAGCGCCAGGGTTGTCGGGGTTAGCTCCTACAATGAGCAGTTCTTC. Its translation: CASARVVGVSSYNEQFF.

This clone was picked up one time. This CDR3 reads CASSLEGRDGPPLHF. Written as DNA, the CDR3 is TGTGCCAGCAGCTTGGAGGGCAGAGACGGGCCACCCCTCCACTTT. The chain links TRBV5-4 to TRBJ1-6; D is ambiguous. Germline values: CDR1 SGHNT, CDR2 YYREEE (reference sequence). The CDR3 runs to 15 residues. Trimming left V 0 bases short and J 11 bases short, with 15 bases between.

The CDR3 DNA sequence: TGCAGCGTTGAAGTTTTTGGGTATGAGCAGTTCTTC. Protein sequence: CSVEVFGYEQFF. This rearrangement joins TRBV29-1 to TRBJ2-1, with D unclear. This CDR3 region has 12 residues. In germline, CDR1 is SQVTM, CDR2 ANQGSEA. The V and J ends lost 1 base and 8 bases respectively, with 9 bases between them.

The genes are TRBV29-1 and TRBJ2-5; 7 positions match TRBD1. The CDR3 consists of 14 residues. Germline CDR1 and CDR2: SQVTM and ANQGSEA. V was clipped by 0 bases and J by 5 bases; unmatched bases: 6. This chain's CDR3 is CSVEDPGGEETQYF. The CDR3 nucleotides are TGCAGCGTTGAAGATCCAGGGGGTGAGGAGACCCAGTACTTC.

The chain joins TRBV5-6 to TRBJ1-2, with D unclear. The germline V gene encodes CDR1 SGHDT and CDR2 YYEEEE. CDR3 length: 14 amino acids. Trimming cost V 4 bases and J 0 bases, with 10 bases left between them. The CDR3, as DNA: TGTGCCAGCAGCCGGGGAAAAGCTAACTATGGCTACACCTTC. As protein: CASSRGKANYGYTF.

This sequence joins TRBV7-2 and TRBJ2-7; D remains unclear. The CDR3 covers 13 residues. The V gene's germline CDR1 is SGHTA and CDR2 FQGNSA. The V end was cut by 3 bases, the J end by 7 bases, with 13 bases between. CDR3 region: CASSFQVLREQYF. CDR3 nucleotide sequence: TGTGCCAGCAGCTTTCAGGTCCTGAGGGAGCAGTACTTC. The full variable domain, in which reference TRBV7-2 and TRBJ2-7 provide the parts outside the CDR3, is GAGVSQSPSNKVTEKGKDVELRCDPISGHTALYWYRQSLGQGLEFLIYFQGNSAPDKSGLPSDRFSAERTGGSVSTLTIQRTQQEDSAVYLCASSFQVLREQYFGPGTRLTVT.